These 16 T cell receptor beta chains share one sample of origin, sequenced in a study of regulatory T cells in long-lasting Graves disease. The authors built TCR beta libraries using iRepertoire HTBI primers and Arm-PCR of CDR3 regions. TCRdb reprocessed the multiplex PCR reads with MiXCR, giving one entry per CDR3 protein. Among fewer than 400,000 distinct CDR3 sequences listed, around 19% were seen once. Documented time point: persistent/refractory GD, antithyroid drugs over 5 years with positive TRAb. PBMC-extracted RNA yielded the TCR library. Sequences were derived from peripheral blood mononuclear cells (PBMCs), sampled when the disease was refractory, from a patient treated with antithyroid drugs. The receptors come from a female donor with Graves disease.

Remarks on this clonotype: The junction shows a germline mismatch at one end, possibly a read error. The chain couples TRBV4-1 to TRBJ1-4, with D possibly matching TRBD1 (5 bases). The germline V gene encodes CDR1 MGHRA and CDR2 YSYEKL. The CDR3 is 17 residues long. CDR3 sequence: CASNQVVRLGVNEKLFF. The CDR3, as DNA: TGCGCCAGCAACCAAGTGGTGCGGTTGGGGGTGAACGAAAAACTGTTTTTT.

Ten or more counts support this clonotype. V and J are TRBV5-6 and TRBJ1-2; D is unclear. CDR3 length: 16 residues. The V end was cut by 0 bases, the J end by 4 bases, with 16 bases between. Germline V CDR1 and CDR2: SGHDT, YYEEEE. CDR3 DNA: TGTGCCAGCAGCTTGGGCCTCTACCCGGGTGGCTATGGCTACACCTTC. It specifies CASSLGLYPGGYGYTF.

J is TRBJ2-5 and V is TRBV28; 13 bases are a match to TRBD2. The CDR3 has 17 residues. V lost 4 bases, J lost 3 bases, and 8 bases stayed unmatched. Germline CDR1 reads MDHEN; CDR2 reads SYDVKM. The CDR3 bases are TGTGCCAGCAGTTCTACTCCCGGACTAGCGGGGGAAGAGACCCAGTACTTC. Encoded protein: CASSSTPGLAGEETQYF.

This clonotype was recorded a few times. The gene calls are TRBV19 and TRBJ1-5, with D tentatively TRBD1 (6 bases). The CDR3 spans 14 residues. Germline-derived CDR1 and CDR2 are LNHDA and SQIVND (reference sequence). Trimming stripped 6 bases from V and 5 bases from J, with 14 bases between. The CDR3 region has the DNA TGTGCCAGTAGGGGGCCCGGGGGGCATCAGCCCCAGCATTTT. Its protein product is CASRGPGGHQPQHF. The entire variable domain, with the rest obtained from reference TRBV19 and TRBJ1-5, is as follows: DGGITQSPKYLFRKEGQNVTLSCEQNLNHDAMYWYRQDPGQGLRLIYYSQIVNDFQKGDIAEGYSVSREKKESFPLTVTSAQKNPTAFYLCASRGPGGHQPQHFGDGTRLSIL.

There are many counts of this clonotype. The J gene is TRBJ1-1, the V gene TRBV2; D may be TRBD1 (6 bases). V was shortened by 8 bases and J by 5 bases, with 27 bases between the two germline ends. The V gene's germline CDR1 is SNHLY and CDR2 FYNNEI. The CDR3 is made up of 17 amino acids. CDR3: CASSSMANRVVGTEAFF. CDR3 in DNA: TGTGCCAGCTCGTCCATGGCGAACAGGGTCGTAGGGACTGAAGCTTTCTTT.

In its sample, this clonotype was seen many times. This chain uses TRBV11-2 with TRBJ2-7; possibly TRBD1 for D (7 bases). Germline CDR1 reads SGHAT; CDR2 reads FQNNGV. The CDR3 loop spans 16 amino acids. Trimming left V 4 bases short and J 2 bases short, with 18 bases between. The chain's CDR3 is CASSWNRGLTPYEQYF. The CDR3 nucleotides read TGTGCCAGCAGCTGGAACAGGGGACTTACCCCCTACGAGCAGTACTTC. The complete variable domain, with remaining parts taken from reference TRBV11-2 and TRBJ2-7, reads EAGVAQSPRYKIIEKRQSVAFWCNPISGHATLYWYQQILGQGPKLLIQFQNNGVVDDSQLPKDRFSAERLKGVDSTLKIQPAKLEDSAVYLCASSWNRGLTPYEQYFGPGTRLTVT.

This clonotype was seen more than once but under ten times. The chain links TRBV7-2 to TRBJ1-1; D might be TRBD1 (6 bases). Trimming took 4 bases from V and 11 from J, leaving 14 bases between them. The CDR3 is 12 amino acids. Germline loops: CDR1 SGHTA, CDR2 FQGNSA. The DNA for the CDR3 is TGTGCCAGCAGCTCTTACAGGGAGGTTGCTTTCTTT. Protein sequence: CASSSYREVAFF.

This clonotype was counted a few times. CDR3 residues: CASSLANRDDEQYF. In nucleotides, the CDR3 is TGCGCCAGCAGCTTGGCCAACAGGGACGACGAGCAGTACTTC. The chain has TRBV5-1 and TRBJ2-7; tentatively, D is TRBD1 (6 bases). Trimming cost V 0 bases and J 5 bases, with 12 bases left between them. The length of the CDR3 is 14 residues. Germline CDR1 SGHRS, CDR2 YFSETQ.

This clonotype was seen a few times. This chain uses TRBV7-9 with TRBJ1-2; 11 nucleotides match TRBD1. V dropped 8 bases and J dropped 5; count of bases not matched to a gene: 16. The CDR3 loop spans 17 amino acids. CDR1 is SEHNR, CDR2 FQNEAQ, per germline (reference sequence). CDR3 coding DNA: TGTGCCAGCGAGGAGGCCAGGACAGGGGGCGCAGGGTATGGCTACACCTTC. This translates into CASEEARTGGAGYGYTF.

This clonotype was counted ten times or more. The CDR3 DNA reads as TGTGCCAGCTGGGCAGTCGTCGAAAAACTGTTTTTT. Its protein is CASWAVVEKLFF. The chain couples TRBV2 to TRBJ1-4; D is unresolved. V gave up 8 bases and J gave up 8 bases, with 12 bases separating them. This CDR3 contains 12 residues. Germline V lookup: CDR1 SNHLY, CDR2 FYNNEI.

In its sample, this clonotype was seen many times. The chain combines TRBV28 with TRBJ2-7, with 9 bases lining up with TRBD1. This CDR3 spans 16 amino acids. CDR1 and CDR2 (germline): MDHEN, SYDVKM. Unmatched junction bases numbered 7, after V lost 4 bases and J lost 0 bases. The CDR3 loop reads CASSSQTGGYSYEQYF. In DNA, the CDR3 is TGTGCCAGCAGTTCACAAACAGGGGGCTACTCCTACGAGCAGTACTTC.

In this sample, this clonotype turned up many times. J is TRBJ2-5 and V is TRBV27; 8 bases map to TRBD1. Germline V gives CDR1 MNHEY, CDR2 SMNVEV (reference sequence). This CDR3 is 13 amino acids long. V gave up 4 bases and J gave up 5 bases; unmatched junction bases: 3. The CDR3 reads CASSWTGRETQYF. DNA of the CDR3: TGTGCCAGCAGTTGGACAGGGCGGGAGACCCAGTACTTC.

Regarding this clonotype: Given a much more abundant clone one base away, this may be a read error. The chain combines TRBV29-1 with TRBJ2-7; 7 nucleotides line up with TRBD2. Trimming took 4 bases from V and 7 from J; bases not matched to a gene: 13. There are 14 residues in the CDR3. Germline V gene sequence: CDR1 SQVTM, CDR2 ANQGSEA. CDR3 bases: TGCAGCGTTGCCCTCCTTGGGGGGGAGGGGGAGCAGTACTTC. Residues: CSVALLGGEGEQYF.

This rearrangement joins TRBV5-6 to TRBJ2-7, with TRBD2 matching 7 bases. This CDR3 contains 15 residues. The V gene end was trimmed by 3 bases and the J gene end by 5 bases; junction bases not matched to a gene: 11. Per the germline V gene, CDR1 is SGHDT and CDR2 is YYEEEE. DNA of the CDR3: TGTGCCAGCAGCTCGGCTGGCGGGAGACCCCACGAGCAGTACTTC. It codes for CASSSAGGRPHEQYF.

About this clonotype: This likely comes from a read error, as the CDR3 has no conserved phenylalanine or tryptophan at its end. The V gene is TRBV15, the J gene TRBJ1-2, with TRBD1 matching 8 bases. The germline CDR1 and CDR2 sequences are LNHNV and YYDKDF (reference sequence). Germline trimming cut 0 bases from V and 3 bases from J; bases unmatched to any gene: 12. This CDR3 has 18 amino acids. The CDR3 here is CATSRDPLRGQVDYGYTL. DNA for the CDR3: TGTGCCACCAGCAGAGATCCTCTTCGGGGACAGGTCGACTATGGCTACACCCTC.

Details on this clonotype: A much larger clone differs from this one at a single base, so this may be a read error. The chain carries TRBV20-1 and TRBJ1-1; 10 bases align to TRBD1. The CDR3 loop spans 14 amino acids. Germline CDR1 DFQATT, CDR2 SNEGSKA (reference sequence). The CDR3 sequence: CSARQGAKNTGAFF. CDR3 nucleotide sequence: TGCAGTGCACGACAGGGGGCGAAGAACACTGGAGCTTTCTTT.